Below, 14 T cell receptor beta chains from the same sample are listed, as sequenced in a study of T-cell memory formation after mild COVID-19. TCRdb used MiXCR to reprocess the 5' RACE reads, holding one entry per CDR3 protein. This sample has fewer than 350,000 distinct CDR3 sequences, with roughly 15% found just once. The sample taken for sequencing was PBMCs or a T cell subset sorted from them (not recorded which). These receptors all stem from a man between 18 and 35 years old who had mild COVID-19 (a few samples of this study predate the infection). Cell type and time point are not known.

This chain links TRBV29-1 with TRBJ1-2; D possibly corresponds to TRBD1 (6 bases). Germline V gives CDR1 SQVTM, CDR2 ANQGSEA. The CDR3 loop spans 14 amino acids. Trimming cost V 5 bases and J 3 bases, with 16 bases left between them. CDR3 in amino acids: CSVPGEGEYYGYTF. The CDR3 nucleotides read TGCAGCGTTCCTGGAGAGGGGGAGTACTATGGCTACACCTTC.

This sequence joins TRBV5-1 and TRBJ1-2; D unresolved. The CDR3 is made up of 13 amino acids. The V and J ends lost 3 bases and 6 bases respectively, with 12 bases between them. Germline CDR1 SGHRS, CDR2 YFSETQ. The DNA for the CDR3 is TGCGCCAGCAGCTCCGACCTTCGCCATGGCTACACCTTC. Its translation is CASSSDLRHGYTF.

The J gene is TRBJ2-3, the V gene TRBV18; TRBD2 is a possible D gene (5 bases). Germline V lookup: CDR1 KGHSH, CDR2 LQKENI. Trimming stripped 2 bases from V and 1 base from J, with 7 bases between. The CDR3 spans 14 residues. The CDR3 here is CASSPVSGTDTQYF. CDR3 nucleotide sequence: TGTGCCAGCTCACCAGTTAGCGGCACAGATACGCAGTATTTT.

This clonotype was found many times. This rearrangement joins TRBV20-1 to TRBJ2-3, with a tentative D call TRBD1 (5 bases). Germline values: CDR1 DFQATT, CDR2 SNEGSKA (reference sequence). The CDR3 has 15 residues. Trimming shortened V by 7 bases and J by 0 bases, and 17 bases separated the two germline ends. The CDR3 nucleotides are TGCAGTGGGGATACAGGCCAGCTAAGCACAGATACGCAGTATTTT. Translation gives CSGDTGQLSTDTQYF.

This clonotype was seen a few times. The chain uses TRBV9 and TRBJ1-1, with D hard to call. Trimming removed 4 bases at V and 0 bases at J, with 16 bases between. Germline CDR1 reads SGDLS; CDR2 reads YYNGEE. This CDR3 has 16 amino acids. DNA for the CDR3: TGTGCCAGCAGCCCCATAAGTCAGGCAGTGAACACTGAAGCTTTCTTT. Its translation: CASSPISQAVNTEAFF.

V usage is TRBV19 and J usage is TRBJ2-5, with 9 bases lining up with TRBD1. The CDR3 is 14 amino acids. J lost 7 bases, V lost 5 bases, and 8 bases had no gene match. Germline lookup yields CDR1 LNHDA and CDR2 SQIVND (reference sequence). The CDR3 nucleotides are TGTGCCAGTAGTCCGCGGACAGGGGTGGTGACCCAGTACTTC. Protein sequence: CASSPRTGVVTQYF.

The CDR3 DNA reads TGCGCCAGCAGCCAAGATTTTTTCGGCGCCAGCGGGGGGGCAGATACGCAGTATTTT. Protein product: CASSQDFFGASGGADTQYF. V usage is TRBV4-3 and J usage is TRBJ2-3; 10 positions agree with TRBD2. After removal of 0 bases from V and 4 bases from J, the junction contained 13 bases not matched to a gene. This CDR3 region has 19 residues. CDR1 is LGHNA, CDR2 YSLEER, per germline.

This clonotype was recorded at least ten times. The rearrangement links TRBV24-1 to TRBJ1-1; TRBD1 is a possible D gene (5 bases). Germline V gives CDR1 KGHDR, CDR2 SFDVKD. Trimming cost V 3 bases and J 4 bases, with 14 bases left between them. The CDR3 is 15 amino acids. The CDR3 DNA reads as TGTGCCACCAGTGATACGGGAAAGGGGCCCACTGAAGCTTTCTTT. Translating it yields CATSDTGKGPTEAFF.

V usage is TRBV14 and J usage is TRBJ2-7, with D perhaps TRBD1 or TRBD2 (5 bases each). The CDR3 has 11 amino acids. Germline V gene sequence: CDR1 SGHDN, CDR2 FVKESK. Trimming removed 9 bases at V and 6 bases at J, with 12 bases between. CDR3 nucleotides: TGTGCCAGTAGTCGGGGCGGCGAGCAGTACGTC. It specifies CASSRGGEQYV.

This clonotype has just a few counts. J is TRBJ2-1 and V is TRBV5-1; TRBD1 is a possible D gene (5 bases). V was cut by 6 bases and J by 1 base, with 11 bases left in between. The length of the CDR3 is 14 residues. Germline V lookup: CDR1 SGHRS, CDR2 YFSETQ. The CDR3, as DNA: TGCGCCAGCAAGGGGCCTCTGTCCTACAATGAGCAGTTCTTC. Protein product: CASKGPLSYNEQFF.

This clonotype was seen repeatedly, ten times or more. The CDR3 DNA reads TGTGCCAGCAGCCGGTGGGACACTGAAGCTTTCTTT. This sequence encodes CASSRWDTEAFF. The V call is TRBV5-4, the J call TRBJ1-1; D is unresolved. CDR3 length: 12 amino acids. V was cut by 4 bases and J by 3 bases, with 7 bases left in between. The germline CDR1 and CDR2 sequences are SGHNT and YYREEE (reference sequence). Looking up the rest from reference TRBV5-4 and TRBJ1-1 gives the full variable domain: ETGVTQSPTHLIKTRGQQVTLRCSSQSGHNTVSWYQQALGQGPQFIFQYYREEENGRGNFPPRFSGLQFPNYSSELNVNALELDDSALYLCASSRWDTEAFFGQGTRLTVV.

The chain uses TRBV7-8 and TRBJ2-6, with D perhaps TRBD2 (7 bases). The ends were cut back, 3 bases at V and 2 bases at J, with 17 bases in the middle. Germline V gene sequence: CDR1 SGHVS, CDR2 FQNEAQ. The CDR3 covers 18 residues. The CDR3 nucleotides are TGTGCCAGCAGCTTCCGGGGGGCGCATTTTCCTGGGGCCAACGTCCTGACTTTC. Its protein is CASSFRGAHFPGANVLTF.

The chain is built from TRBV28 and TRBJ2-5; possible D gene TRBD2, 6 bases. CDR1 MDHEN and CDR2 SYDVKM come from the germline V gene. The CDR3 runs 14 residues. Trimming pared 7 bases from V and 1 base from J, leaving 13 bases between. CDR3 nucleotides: TGTGCCAGCAACGGAGGGGCAGGCCAAGAGACCCAGTACTTC. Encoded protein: CASNGGAGQETQYF.

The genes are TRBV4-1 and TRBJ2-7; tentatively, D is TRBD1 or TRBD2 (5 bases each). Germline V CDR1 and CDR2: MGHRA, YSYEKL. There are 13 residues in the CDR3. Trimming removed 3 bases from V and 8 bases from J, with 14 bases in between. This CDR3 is CASSQGPPGQQYF. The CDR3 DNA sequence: TGCGCCAGCAGCCAGGGACCTCCGGGGCAGCAGTACTTC.